The 15 T cell receptor beta chains below all came from one sample that was sequenced in a study of CD8+ T cells in alopecia areata. Extracted RNA was reverse transcribed into cDNA, the sequencing template. Here immunoSEQ multiplex PCR was the method, and the copy in TCRdb shows in-frame clones only, minus some. The sample includes around 140,000 clones, 49% seen only once; the top ten take around 19%. The source material was CD8+ T cells sorted from blood, sampled at week 0. The source of these receptors is a human donor with alopecia areata.

The V and J genes are TRBV7-6 and TRBJ2-5; 14 bases map to TRBD2. With V trimmed by 6 bases and J by 1 base, 4 bases remained unmatched. The germline CDR1 and CDR2 sequences are SGHVS and FNYEAQ. This CDR3 is built from 16 residues. The CDR3, as DNA: TGTGCCAGCAGGGGAGGGACTAGCGGGGGCCAAGAGACCCAGTACTTC. It translates to CASRGGTSGGQETQYF.

This chain links TRBV14 with TRBJ1-2; TRBD1 might be the D (5 bases). The V gene's germline CDR1 is SGHDN and CDR2 FVKESK. V lost 2 bases and J lost 4, with 8 bases in between. This CDR3 region has 13 residues. The DNA of the CDR3 is TGTGCCAGCAGCCAATGGGGGTCCTATGGCTACACCTTC. Amino acids: CASSQWGSYGYTF.

The chain uses TRBV30 and TRBJ1-1; 7 bases align to TRBD1. The CDR3 extends over 15 amino acids. The ends lost 0 bases at V and 5 bases at J; junction bases unmatched: 9. Per germline, CDR1 GTSNPN and CDR2 SVGIG (reference sequence). The CDR3 coding sequence is TGTGCCTGGAGTGTCGGGCCCGACAGGGATACTGAAGCTTTCTTT. Protein sequence: CAWSVGPDRDTEAFF.

The chain has TRBV2 and TRBJ1-4, with unresolved D. The CDR3 is made up of 13 amino acids. With 3 bases removed from V and 8 bases from J, the gap between germline ends came to 10 bases. Germline V gives CDR1 SNHLY, CDR2 FYNNEI. The CDR3 region is CASSDLTGEKLFF. The DNA of the CDR3 is TGTGCCAGCAGTGATTTAACTGGAGAAAAACTGTTTTTT.

The chain links TRBV13 to TRBJ1-2, with D perhaps TRBD1 (5 bases). This CDR3 has 11 amino acids. The V gene's germline CDR1 is PRHDT and CDR2 FYEKMQ (reference sequence). V was pared by 6 bases and J by 6 bases, with 8 bases between. CDR3 nucleotide sequence: TGTGCCAGCAGACTAGGGGATGGCTACACCTTC. Its protein is CASRLGDGYTF. Full variable domain (missing parts from reference TRBV13 and TRBJ1-2): AAGVIQSPRHLIKEKRETATLKCYPIPRHDTVYWYQQGPGQDPQFLISFYEKMQSDKGSIPDRFSAQQFSDYHSELNMSSLELGDSALYFCASRLGDGYTFGSGTRLTVV.

The chain couples TRBV6-6 to TRBJ2-5, with a tentative D call TRBD2 (6 bases). The CDR3 spans 14 residues. The ends were cut back, 8 bases at V and 1 base at J, with 14 bases in the middle. Germline values: CDR1 MNHNY, CDR2 SVGAGI (reference sequence). CDR3 amino acids: CASVRRGLQETQYF. CDR3 nucleotides: TGTGCCAGCGTCCGGCGGGGACTCCAAGAGACCCAGTACTTC.

This sequence joins TRBV2 and TRBJ1-5; D is unresolved. The CDR3 has 17 amino acids. V shed 1 base and J shed 1 base, with 14 bases lying between them. CDR1 is SNHLY, CDR2 FYNNEI, per germline. CDR3 amino acids: CASSEEAEGLSNQPQHF. CDR3 in DNA: TGTGCCAGCAGTGAAGAGGCGGAGGGATTAAGCAATCAGCCCCAGCATTTT.

This clone was observed a single time. The chain joins TRBV25-1 to TRBJ2-5, with 8 bases fitting TRBD1. The J segment lost 5 bases and the V segment lost 5 bases, leaving 4 bases of the junction unmatched. This CDR3 has 13 amino acids. The germline V gene encodes CDR1 MGHDK and CDR2 SYGVNS. As DNA, the CDR3 is TGTGCCAGCAGTTCAGGGGGCGGGGAGACCCAGTACTTC. It specifies CASSSGGGETQYF.

The chain employs TRBV30 and TRBJ1-6, with D perhaps matching TRBD1 (5 bases). Germline V gene lookup returns CDR1 GTSNPN and CDR2 SVGIG (reference sequence). The CDR3 loop spans 13 amino acids. V was shortened by 3 bases and J by 5 bases, with 8 bases between the two germline ends. CDR3 protein: CAWSGGDNSPLHF. The CDR3 DNA reads TGTGCCTGGAGCGGGGGGGATAATTCACCCCTCCACTTT.

The chain has TRBV10-3 and TRBJ1-2, with a possible D match to TRBD1 (5 bases). The germline V gene encodes CDR1 ENHRY and CDR2 SYGVKD. This CDR3 has 14 residues. Trimming removed 2 bases at V and 3 bases at J, with 10 bases between. The CDR3 reads CAISEPDTDYGYTF. DNA of the CDR3: TGTGCCATCAGTGAGCCGGACACGGACTATGGCTACACCTTC.

This chain joins TRBV7-9 and TRBJ2-7, with a weak D call TRBD2 (5 bases). Trimming pared 2 bases from V and 1 base from J, leaving 9 bases between. The length of the CDR3 is 14 residues. The germline gives CDR1 SEHNR, CDR2 FQNEAQ (reference sequence). In DNA form, the CDR3 reads TGTGCCAGCAGCTTAATAGAGGGATCCTACGAGCAGTACTTC. The encoded protein is CASSLIEGSYEQYF. Complete variable domain (other parts from reference TRBV7-9 and TRBJ2-7): DTGVSQNPRHKITKRGQNVTFRCDPISEHNRLYWYRQTLGQGPEFLTYFQNEAQLEKSRLLSDRFSAERPKGSFSTLEIQRTEQGDSAMYLCASSLIEGSYEQYFGPGTRLTVT.

The chain employs TRBV30 and TRBJ2-7, with 8 bases that match TRBD2. This CDR3 region has 13 residues. V lost 0 bases to trimming and J lost 5 bases; unmatched junction nucleotides: 3. Germline loops: CDR1 GTSNPN, CDR2 SVGIG (reference sequence). The CDR3 nucleotides are TGTGCCTGGAGTGTAGGTAGCGGGGACGAGCAGTACTTC. Encoded protein: CAWSVGSGDEQYF.

This clone was counted between two and nine times. The chain links TRBV29-1 to TRBJ2-3, with 7 positions matching TRBD2. The germline V gene has CDR1 SQVTM and CDR2 ANQGSEA. V trimming: 5 bases; J trimming: 4 bases; junction bases outside the gene matches: 15. This CDR3 spans 16 amino acids. CDR3 DNA: TGCAGCGTTCCTGGCTTAAAAGCGGGGCGGTCAGATACGCAGTATTTT. Protein product: CSVPGLKAGRSDTQYF.

Written as DNA, the CDR3 is TGTGCCAGCAGTTACGACCGGGACAGCCTCCGCTACGAGCAGTACTTC. This codes for CASSYDRDSLRYEQYF. V and J are TRBV6-6 and TRBJ2-7; 7 bases align to TRBD1. J gave up 3 bases and V 2 bases, and 10 bases lay outside the gene matches. The CDR3 contains 16 residues. Germline V CDR1 and CDR2: MNHNY, SVGAGI (reference sequence).

This clone was seen just once. The same CDR3 also results from other DNA sequences found in this sample. This sequence joins TRBV30 and TRBJ1-5; D not resolved. The V gene lost 1 base and the J gene lost 2 bases, with 3 bases spanning the gap. The length of the CDR3 is 12 residues. CDR1 and CDR2 from the germline V gene are GTSNPN and SVGIG (reference sequence). The CDR3 loop is CAWSGGNQPQHF. DNA of the CDR3: TGTGCCTGGAGTGGGGGCAATCAGCCCCAGCATTTT.